This T cell receptor beta chain is drawn from a study of early T cells in non-severe SARS-CoV-2 infection. Study at large: Alpha and beta chains were unpaired, from unsorted whole-blood bulk RNA.

Individual cDNA molecules carried attached unique molecular identifiers. TCRdb independently ran MiXCR on the 5' RACE reads; one entry per CDR3 protein. Of 50,000 to 60,000 distinct CDR3 sequences listed, more than 9% are singletons. At least ten counts were recorded for this clonotype. The CDR3 is 15 amino acids. Germline loops: CDR1 SGHAT, CDR2 FQNNGV. V was trimmed by 5 bases and J by 2 bases, leaving 16 bases between them. The sequence was collected from an adult who was a healthcare worker with PCR-confirmed SARS-CoV-2 infection or an uninfected control (not recorded which). The chain recombines TRBV11-2 with TRBJ2-7; D remains ambiguous. Specimen: whole blood. This chain's CDR3 is CASSGPGPGPYEQYF. In nucleotides, the CDR3 is TGTGCCAGCAGCGGACCCGGGCCCGGGCCCTACGAGCAGTACTTC. The whole variable domain, filled in from reference TRBV11-2 and TRBJ2-7, reads EAGVAQSPRYKIIEKRQSVAFWCNPISGHATLYWYQQILGQGPKLLIQFQNNGVVDDSQLPKDRFSAERLKGVDSTLKIQPAKLEDSAVYLCASSGPGPGPYEQYFGPGTRLTVT.